Below are 10 T cell receptor beta chains sequenced from a single sample in a study of shared clonotypes between healthy human individuals. Clones were sequenced by immunoSEQ multiplex PCR, and TCRdb holds only the in-frame ones, with some missing. Of 2.3 million or so clones listed, more than 85% are singletons. What was sequenced was naive CD4+ T cells from PBMCs. Described subset: CD45RA+ positively selected. All receptors come from a man aged 18 to 29 in good health. Some clones in this sample may be carry-over from other donors' samples.

In the case of this clone: This same CDR3 is encoded by further DNA sequences in the sample. V is TRBV6-5 and J is TRBJ1-1; D ambiguous. This CDR3 has 14 residues. The V gene lost 0 bases and the J gene lost 1 base, with 6 bases spanning the gap. Germline values: CDR1 MNHEY, CDR2 SVGAGI. In DNA form, the CDR3 reads TGTGCCAGCAGTTACTCGTCCCGGAACACTGAAGCTTTCTTT. Translation gives CASSYSSRNTEAFF.

The CDR3 coding sequence is TGTGCCAGCAGCTTGGTCGTCCAGGGGCTAGCCAAAAACATTCAGTACTTC. Protein product: CASSLVVQGLAKNIQYF. The V call is TRBV5-6, the J call TRBJ2-4, with D possibly being TRBD1 (6 bases). Per germline, CDR1 SGHDT and CDR2 YYEEEE. CDR3 length: 17 residues. Trimming stripped 0 bases from V and 0 bases from J, with 13 bases between. Based on the CDR3 plus reference TRBV5-6 and TRBJ2-4, the full variable domain is DAGVTQSPTHLIKTRGQQVTLRCSPKSGHDTVSWYQQALGQGPQFIFQYYEEEERQRGNFPDRFSGHQFPNYSSELNVNALLLGDSALYLCASSLVVQGLAKNIQYFGAGTRLSVL.

V usage is TRBV16 and J usage is TRBJ1-5; no clear D. The CDR3 is 14 residues long. V lost 4 bases and J lost 5, with 12 bases in between. CDR1 KGHSY and CDR2 FQNENV come from the germline V gene. CDR3 in amino acids: CASSPRAADQPQHF. The CDR3 nucleotides read TGTGCCAGCAGCCCGCGCGCCGCGGATCAGCCCCAGCATTTT.

The CDR3: CASSPEVSVGAFF. CDR3 DNA: TGTGCCAGCAGTCCGGAGGTGTCTGTTGGGGCTTTCTTT. The V and J genes are TRBV2 and TRBJ1-1; D gene unclear. The germline CDR1 and CDR2 sequences are SNHLY and FYNNEI. With 5 bases removed from V and 11 bases from J, the gap between germline ends came to 18 bases. The CDR3 extends over 13 amino acids.

The gene calls are TRBV9 and TRBJ1-3; no reliable D call. Germline CDR1 SGDLS, CDR2 YYNGEE. V lost 5 bases and J 4 bases, leaving 13 bases between the germline ends. The CDR3 loop spans 14 amino acids. The CDR3 DNA follows: TGTGCCAGCAGTGACACTAAATCCGGAAACACCATATATTTT. As protein: CASSDTKSGNTIYF. Combining the CDR3 with reference TRBV9 and TRBJ1-3 gives the whole variable domain DSGVTQTPKHLITATGQRVTLRCSPRSGDLSVYWYQQSLDQGLQFLIQYYNGEERAKGNILERFSAQQFPDLHSELNLSSLELGDSALYFCASSDTKSGNTIYFGEGSWLTVV.

This clone was detected a few times. The genes are TRBV7-2 and TRBJ1-1, with TRBD1 identical over 7 bases. Germline assignment: CDR1 SGHTA and CDR2 FQGNSA. Germline trimming cut 5 bases from V and 7 bases from J; bases unmatched to any gene: 16. This CDR3 region has 16 residues. The CDR3 region has the DNA TGTGCCAGCAGCCGTCAGTCGACAGGGCCGGTTGATGAAGCTTTCTTT. This translates into CASSRQSTGPVDEAFF.

This chain joins TRBV11-3 and TRBJ2-6, with no clear D. The CDR3 consists of 16 residues. Trimming took off 2 bases at V and 4 bases at J, with 12 bases between the two ends. In germline, CDR1 is SGHNT, CDR2 YENEEA. The CDR3 region is CASSLSSDPGANVLTF. CDR3 bases: TGTGCCAGCAGCTTAAGCTCGGACCCCGGGGCCAACGTCCTGACTTTC.

Notes on this clone: This sample includes further DNA sequences coding for the same CDR3. For the CDR3, the DNA is TGTGCCAGCAGTGAGCAGGGCAGCTCCTACGAGCAGTACTTC. Protein product: CASSEQGSSYEQYF. The chain combines TRBV2 with TRBJ2-7, with D perhaps TRBD1 (5 bases). The CDR3 runs 14 residues. V was pared by 3 bases and J by 0 bases, with 9 bases between. CDR1 SNHLY and CDR2 FYNNEI come from the germline V gene.

There are a few counts of this clone. The chain joins TRBV2 to TRBJ1-1; 9 bases align to TRBD1. CDR1 is SNHLY and CDR2 is FYNNEI in the germline V gene. This CDR3 region has 17 residues. J lost 1 base, V lost 0 bases, and 6 bases had no gene match. CDR3 region: CASSEALRTGANTEAFF. The CDR3 region has the DNA TGTGCCAGCAGTGAAGCGCTTCGGACAGGGGCGAACACTGAAGCTTTCTTT. The variable domain in full, completed from reference TRBV2 and TRBJ1-1, reads EPEVTQTPSHQVTQMGQEVILRCVPISNHLYFYWYRQILGQKVEFLVSFYNNEISEKSEIFDDQFSVERPDGSNFTLKIRSTKLEDSAMYFCASSEALRTGANTEAFFGQGTRLTVV.

The chain couples TRBV27 to TRBJ1-5; D is uncertain. Looked up from germline, CDR1 is MNHEY and CDR2 is SMNVEV (reference sequence). The CDR3 runs to 13 residues. V lost 3 bases and J 5 bases, leaving 8 bases between the germline ends. CDR3: CASSLSTHQPQHF. The CDR3 DNA sequence: TGTGCCAGCAGTTTGTCCACCCATCAGCCCCAGCATTTT.